This T cell receptor (beta chain) is drawn from a study of shared clonotypes between healthy human individuals. About the study: Per donor, three plates held CD4 naive cells, three held CD4 memory, two held CD8 naive and one held CD8 memory. Regarding the study as a whole: Non-shared clonotypes displayed generation probabilities falling below those of clonotypes present in all four donors. The expectation was that sequencing depth would affect clonotype sharing among donors.

Deep was the level used in running the assay. Sequencing used immunoSEQ multiplex PCR; TCRdb keeps in-frame clones, though not all of them. The sample lists roughly 2.2 million clones, 80% to 95% occurring once. About this clone itself: Its antigen remains unidentified.

The V and J ends lost 6 bases and 0 bases respectively, with 14 bases between them. The germline V gene encodes CDR1 MDHEN and CDR2 SYDVKM. The CDR3 runs to 15 residues. The rearrangement uses TRBV28 and TRBJ1-2, with D possibly TRBD1 on 5 matching bases. The sample taken for sequencing was naive CD4+ T cells from PBMCs. Indicated subset: CD45RA+ positively selected. The sequence was obtained from a man aged 18 to 30 in good health. Some clones in this sample may be carry-over from other donors' samples. Here the CDR3 reads CASSPTDRANYGYTF. In DNA form, the CDR3 reads TGTGCCAGCAGCCCGACAGACCGAGCTAACTATGGCTACACCTTC.